These T cell receptor beta chains were read from a single sample in a study of blood T cells in healthy people across ages. TCRdb re-called the 5' RACE reads through MiXCR, storing one row per CDR3 protein. The table shows about 640,000 distinct CDR3 sequences, with roughly three fifths occurring only once. Material: blood. These receptors all come from a man in his 60s in good health. CDR3s include the opening cysteine and the closing phenylalanine or tryptophan. A D gene is named only where the DNA matches it firmly. Rows give clone size only sometimes, using once, few, many, or a class for an expanded clone.

CDR3 DNA	CDR3 protein	J gene	V gene	D gene	clone size
TGCAGTGCTCAGTATAGCAATCAGCCCCAGCATTTT	CSAQYSNQPQHF	TRBJ1-5	TRBV20-1	.	.
TGTGCCAGCAGCTTAGGGACGGGACTACCCTACGAGCAGTACTTC	CASSLGTGLPYEQYF	TRBJ2-7	TRBV7-2	TRBD2	few
TGTGCCAGCAGTTACTCGATAAGCGGGGCCTCGAACTATGGCTACACCTTC	CASSYSISGASNYGYTF	TRBJ1-2	TRBV6-6	.	.
TGTGCTAGTGGTCCTGGACGGGTTGGGGATGAGCAGTTCTTC	CASGPGRVGDEQFF	TRBJ2-1	TRBV12-5	.	few
TGCGCCAGCAGCCAAGGGCCCAGGGGCGTGAACACCGGGGAGCTGTTTTTT	CASSQGPRGVNTGELFF	TRBJ2-2	TRBV4-1	.	.
TGCAGTGCTACCAGGGGGGGCAATCAGCCCCAGCATTTT	CSATRGGNQPQHF	TRBJ1-5	TRBV20-1	TRBD1	many
TGCGCCAGCAGCCAAGAACCCACACAGGGGGGATATGGCTACACCTTC	CASSQEPTQGGYGYTF	TRBJ1-2	TRBV4-1	TRBD1	.
TGTGCCAGCAACTTCCTTTCTGGCTCCTACGAGCAGTACTTC	CASNFLSGSYEQYF	TRBJ2-7	TRBV11-2	.	.
TGTGCCAGCAGTTACTTTGGGACGGGGCTCAACGAGCAGTACTTC	CASSYFGTGLNEQYF	TRBJ2-7	TRBV12-3/TRBV12-4	.	.
TGCGCCAGCAGCCGCCCAGGGCAGGGGGCGGGGACAGATACGCAGTATTTT	CASSRPGQGAGTDTQYF	TRBJ2-3	TRBV4-1	TRBD1	.
TGTGCCAGCAGCTCCTTGACAGGGGCCGCCTCAGAGCAGTACTTC	CASSSLTGAASEQYF	TRBJ2-7	TRBV7-9	TRBD1	few
TGTGCCAGCAGCCCGCAGGGGGCGAGCTATGACTACACCTTC	CASSPQGASYDYTF	TRBJ1-2	TRBV11-2	TRBD1	.
TGCAGTGCTAGAAGCCAGGGGCTATACAATGAGCAGTTCTTC	CSARSQGLYNEQFF	TRBJ2-1	TRBV20-1	.	.
TGCAGTGCTAGAGAGGCGATGGCCCAGTACTTC	CSAREAMAQYF	TRBJ2-7	TRBV20-1	.	few
TGCAGTGCTAGATCACCCGGGACAGGGGGCAACGAGCAGTACTTC	CSARSPGTGGNEQYF	TRBJ2-7	TRBV20-1	TRBD1	.
TGTGCCAGCAGCGTAGTTGGTGGCGGGGGCACAGATACGCAGTATTTT	CASSVVGGGGTDTQYF	TRBJ2-3	TRBV9	.	.
TGTGCCAGCTCCAAAGCGGGGGACACAGATACGCAGTATTTT	CASSKAGDTDTQYF	TRBJ2-3	TRBV28	TRBD2	few
TGCAGTGCTAGAGACGTTCGGGGGGGCCATCCAGATACGCAGTATTTT	CSARDVRGGHPDTQYF	TRBJ2-3	TRBV20-1	TRBD2	.
TGTGCCAGCAGCCCAGGGGGGACGGGCAGTTCACCCCTCCACTTT	CASSPGGTGSSPLHF	TRBJ1-6	TRBV6-5	TRBD1	.
TGCGCCAGCAGCTTGGGGACAGGACACAATCAGCCCCAGCATTTT	CASSLGTGHNQPQHF	TRBJ1-5	TRBV5-1	TRBD1	.
TGCAGTGCTAGAGCAACGGCGGGACTACCCTACGAGCAGTACTTC	CSARATAGLPYEQYF	TRBJ2-7	TRBV20-1	TRBD2	.
TGTGCCAGCAGCTCCGCGGGGGGCCTAGGCACCGGGGAGCTGTTTTTT	CASSSAGGLGTGELFF	TRBJ2-2	TRBV7-2	TRBD2	.
TGTGCCAGCAGTATGTCTTGGACCGCCTTGGGCTACACCTTC	CASSMSWTALGYTF	TRBJ1-2	TRBV27	.	few
TGTGCCAGCAGCAACCAAGGTGTAGGTTCACCCCTCCACTTT	CASSNQGVGSPLHF	TRBJ1-6	TRBV12-3/TRBV12-4	.	.
TGTGCCACCAGTGATCCCGGGACAGGGGGCAGGTATGAGCAGTTCTTC	CATSDPGTGGRYEQFF	TRBJ2-1	TRBV24-1	TRBD1	.
TGCAGTGCTAGAGTCCGCCGTAGCGGGGGGCCCGGCAATGAGCAGTTCTTC	CSARVRRSGGPGNEQFF	TRBJ2-1	TRBV20-1	TRBD2	.
TGCGCCAGCAGAAAGACGGGAGGTTCCGAGCAGTACTTC	CASRKTGGSEQYF	TRBJ2-7	TRBV5-1	TRBD2	.
TGTGCCAGCAGCACCACGGGACCCGGCTATGGCTACACCTTC	CASSTTGPGYGYTF	TRBJ1-2	TRBV7-9	.	.
TGTGCCAGCAGCCCCAGCCGCCACACTGAAGCTTTCTTT	CASSPSRHTEAFF	TRBJ1-1	TRBV11-2	.	many